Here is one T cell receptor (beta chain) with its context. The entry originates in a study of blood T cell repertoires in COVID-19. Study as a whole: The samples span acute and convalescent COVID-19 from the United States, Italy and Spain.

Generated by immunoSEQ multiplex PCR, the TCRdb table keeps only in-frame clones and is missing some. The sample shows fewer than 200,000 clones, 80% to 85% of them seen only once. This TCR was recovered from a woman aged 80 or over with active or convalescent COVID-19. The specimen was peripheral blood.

The CDR3 nucleotides are TGTGCCAGCTCAGCAGACAGGGCGCAGTATTTT. It yields the protein CASSADRAQYF. V and J are TRBV18 and TRBJ2-3; 7 bases are shared with TRBD1. Losses at the gene ends were 5 bases for V and 10 bases for J; bases not matched to a gene: 3. Per the germline V gene, CDR1 is KGHSH and CDR2 is LQKENI. This CDR3 has 11 amino acids.